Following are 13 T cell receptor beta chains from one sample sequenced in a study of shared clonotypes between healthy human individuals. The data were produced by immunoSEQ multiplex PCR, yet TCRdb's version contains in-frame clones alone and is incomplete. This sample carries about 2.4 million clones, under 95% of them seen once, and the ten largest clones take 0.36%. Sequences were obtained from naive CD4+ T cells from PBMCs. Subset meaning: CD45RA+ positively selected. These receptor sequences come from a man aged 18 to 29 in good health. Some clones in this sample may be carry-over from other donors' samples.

CDR3 in amino acids: CASSRGGGVYEQYF. Written as DNA, the CDR3 is TGTGCCAGCAGCCGGGGAGGGGGCGTCTACGAGCAGTACTTC. This rearrangement joins TRBV7-2 to TRBJ2-7; perhaps D is TRBD1 or TRBD2 (7 bases each). Looked up from germline, CDR1 is SGHTA and CDR2 is FQGNSA. The CDR3 has 14 amino acids. Trimming pared 5 bases from V and 3 bases from J, leaving 14 bases between.

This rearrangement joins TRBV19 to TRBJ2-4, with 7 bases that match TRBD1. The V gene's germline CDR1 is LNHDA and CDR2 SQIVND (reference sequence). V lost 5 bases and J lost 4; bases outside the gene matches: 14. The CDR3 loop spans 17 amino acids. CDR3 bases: TGTGCCAGTAGTCCAGTGCTCCGATCAGGGGGAAAAAACATTCAGTACTTC. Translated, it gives CASSPVLRSGGKNIQYF.

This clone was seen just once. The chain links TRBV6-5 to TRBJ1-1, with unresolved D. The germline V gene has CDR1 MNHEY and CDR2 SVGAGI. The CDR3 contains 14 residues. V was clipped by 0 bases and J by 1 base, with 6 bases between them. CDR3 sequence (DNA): TGTGCCAGCAGTTACTCGGTGGCGAACACTGAAGCTTTCTTT. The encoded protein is CASSYSVANTEAFF.

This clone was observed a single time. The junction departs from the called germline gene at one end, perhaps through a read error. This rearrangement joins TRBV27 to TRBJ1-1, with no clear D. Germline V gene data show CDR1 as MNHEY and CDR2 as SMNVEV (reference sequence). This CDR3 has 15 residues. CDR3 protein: CASTQLQPMNTKAFF. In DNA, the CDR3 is TGTGCCAGCACCCAACTACAGCCCATGAACACTAAAGCTTTCTTT.

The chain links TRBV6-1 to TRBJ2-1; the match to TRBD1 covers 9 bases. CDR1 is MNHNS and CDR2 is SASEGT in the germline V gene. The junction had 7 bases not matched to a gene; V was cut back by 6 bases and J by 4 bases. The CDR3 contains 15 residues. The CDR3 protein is CASRKDRGRYNEQFF. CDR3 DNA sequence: TGTGCCAGCAGGAAGGACAGGGGCCGATACAATGAGCAGTTCTTC.

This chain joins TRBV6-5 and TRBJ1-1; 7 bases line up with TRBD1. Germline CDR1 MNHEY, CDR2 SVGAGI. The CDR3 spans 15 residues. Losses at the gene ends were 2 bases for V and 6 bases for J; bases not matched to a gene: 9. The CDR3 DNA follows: TGTGCCAGCAGTTACGGAGGGGGCATGGGGTCTGAAGCTTTCTTT. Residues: CASSYGGGMGSEAFF.

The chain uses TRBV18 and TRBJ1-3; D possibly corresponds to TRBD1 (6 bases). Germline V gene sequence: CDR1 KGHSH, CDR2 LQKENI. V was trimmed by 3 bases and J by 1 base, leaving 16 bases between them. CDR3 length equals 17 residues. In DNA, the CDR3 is TGTGCCAGCTCACCTCGCCAAGGGGGGTTATCTGGAAACACCATATATTTT. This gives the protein CASSPRQGGLSGNTIYF.

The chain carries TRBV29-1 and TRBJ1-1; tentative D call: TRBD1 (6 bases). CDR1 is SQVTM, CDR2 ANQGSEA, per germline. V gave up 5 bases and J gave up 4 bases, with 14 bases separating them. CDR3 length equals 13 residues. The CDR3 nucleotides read TGCAGCGTTTTACGACAGGAGGGCACTGAAGCTTTCTTT. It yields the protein CSVLRQEGTEAFF.

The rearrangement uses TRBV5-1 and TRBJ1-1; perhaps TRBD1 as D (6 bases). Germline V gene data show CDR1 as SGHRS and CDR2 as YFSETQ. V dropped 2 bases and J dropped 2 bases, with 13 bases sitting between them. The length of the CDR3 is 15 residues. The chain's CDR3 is CASSLSGQLNTEAFF. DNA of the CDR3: TGCGCCAGCAGCTTATCGGGACAACTAAACACTGAAGCTTTCTTT.

The CDR3 DNA follows: TGTGCCAGCAGTTTACATGGGACCAACTACGAGCAGTACTTC. The encoded protein is CASSLHGTNYEQYF. The J gene is TRBJ2-5, the V gene TRBV28; D is perhaps TRBD1 or TRBD2 (5 bases each). Gene TRBJ2-7 matches the end of the DNA better, so the J call may be wrong. CDR1 is MDHEN and CDR2 is SYDVKM in the germline V gene. This CDR3 is 14 amino acids long.

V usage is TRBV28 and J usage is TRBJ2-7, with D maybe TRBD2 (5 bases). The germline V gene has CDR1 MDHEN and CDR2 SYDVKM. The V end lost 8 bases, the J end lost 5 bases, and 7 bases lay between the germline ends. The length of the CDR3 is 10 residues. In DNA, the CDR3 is TGTGCCAGCCTGGGAGACGAGCAGTACTTC. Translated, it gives CASLGDEQYF.

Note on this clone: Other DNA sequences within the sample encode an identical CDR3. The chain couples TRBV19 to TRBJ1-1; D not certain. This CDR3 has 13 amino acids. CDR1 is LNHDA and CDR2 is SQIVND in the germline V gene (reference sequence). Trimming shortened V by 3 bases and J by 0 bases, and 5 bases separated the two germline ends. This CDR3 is CASSIGVNTEAFF. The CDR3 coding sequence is TGTGCCAGTAGTATCGGGGTGAACACTGAAGCTTTCTTT.

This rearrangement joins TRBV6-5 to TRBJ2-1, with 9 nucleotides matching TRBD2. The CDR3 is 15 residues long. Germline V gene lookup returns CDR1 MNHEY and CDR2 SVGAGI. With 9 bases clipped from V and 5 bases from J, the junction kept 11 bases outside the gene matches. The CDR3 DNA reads TGTGCCAGTCAACTAGCGGGTTCGGTTGACAATGAGCAGTTCTTC. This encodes CASQLAGSVDNEQFF.